These T cell receptor beta chains were read from a single sample in a study of neoadjuvant anti-PD-1 for oral cavity cancer. Profiled with immunoSEQ multiplex PCR; TCRdb holds only in-frame clones, not every one. Here the sample spans roughly 14,000 clones, 76% being singletons. Sample: PBMCs, taken after nivolumab (anti-PD-1) treatment. These receptor sequences come from a person between 40 and 85 years old with oral cavity squamous cell carcinoma. Each CDR3 is given with its conserved first and last residue. D genes are given only for firm matches. Some rows have no size entry. The others give once, few or many, or a class for an expanded clone.

d_call: NA
clone_size: NA
j_call: TRBJ2-7
v_call: TRBV19
cdr3_aa: CASSARPGGVEQYF
cdr3_nt: TGTGCCAGTAGTGCCCGTCCAGGTGGGGTCGAGCAGTACTTC

d_call: NA
clone_size: few
j_call: TRBJ1-1
v_call: TRBV7-8
cdr3_aa: CASSFPLTTGEAFF
cdr3_nt: TGTGCCAGCAGCTTCCCGCTCACGACAGGAGAAGCTTTCTTT

d_call: NA
clone_size: once
j_call: TRBJ2-1
v_call: TRBV7-3
cdr3_aa: CASSSVGGEQFF
cdr3_nt: TGTGCCAGCAGCTCGGTGGGGGGTGAGCAGTTCTTC

d_call: NA
clone_size: few
j_call: TRBJ1-1
v_call: TRBV7-8
cdr3_aa: CASSFRTGNTEAFF
cdr3_nt: TGTGCCAGCAGCTTCCGGACGGGGAACACTGAAGCTTTCTTT

d_call: NA
clone_size: NA
j_call: TRBJ2-2
v_call: TRBV15
cdr3_aa: CATSRLGTGELFF
cdr3_nt: TGTGCCACCAGCAGACTCGGCACCGGGGAGCTGTTTTTT

d_call: NA
clone_size: once
j_call: TRBJ2-3
v_call: TRBV27
cdr3_aa: CASSLSLPTDTQYF
cdr3_nt: TGTGCCAGCAGTTTATCCCTTCCCACAGATACGCAGTATTTT

d_call: NA
clone_size: NA
j_call: TRBJ1-3
v_call: TRBV15
cdr3_aa: CATSRDPSSGNTIYF
cdr3_nt: TGTGCCACCAGCAGAGACCCAAGCTCTGGAAACACCATATATTTT

d_call: NA
clone_size: large
j_call: TRBJ2-1
v_call: TRBV4-2
cdr3_aa: CASSQDLLAFIYNEQFF
cdr3_nt: TGTGCCAGCAGCCAAGATTTGCTAGCCTTCATTTACAATGAGCAGTTCTTC

d_call: TRBD2
clone_size: NA
j_call: TRBJ2-1
v_call: TRBV27
cdr3_aa: CASSIWGEGYNEQFF
cdr3_nt: TGTGCCAGCAGTATATGGGGGGAGGGGTACAATGAGCAGTTCTTC

d_call: NA
clone_size: few
j_call: TRBJ1-6
v_call: TRBV5-4
cdr3_aa: CASSSDNQGFGSPLHF
cdr3_nt: TGTGCCAGCAGCTCGGATAACCAGGGGTTCGGTTCACCCCTCCACTTT

d_call: TRBD1
clone_size: NA
j_call: TRBJ1-2
v_call: TRBV29-1
cdr3_aa: CSVWDRTYGYTF
cdr3_nt: TGCAGCGTCTGGGACAGAACATATGGCTACACCTTC

d_call: NA
clone_size: few
j_call: TRBJ1-2
v_call: TRBV19
cdr3_aa: CASSMRDGQSGGYTF
cdr3_nt: TGTGCCAGTAGTATGAGGGACGGACAGAGCGGTGGCTACACCTTC

d_call: NA
clone_size: NA
j_call: TRBJ2-2
v_call: TRBV28
cdr3_aa: CASNRRPSGTGELFF
cdr3_nt: TGTGCCAGCAACCGTCGGCCCTCCGGAACCGGGGAGCTGTTTTTT

d_call: NA
clone_size: NA
j_call: TRBJ2-5
v_call: TRBV7-8
cdr3_aa: CASSLVGAGRETQYF
cdr3_nt: TGTGCCAGCAGCTTAGTTGGAGCCGGGCGCGAGACCCAGTACTTC

d_call: TRBD1
clone_size: once
j_call: TRBJ1-5
v_call: TRBV5-1
cdr3_aa: CASSATGTGVQPQHF
cdr3_nt: TGCGCCAGCAGCGCCACCGGGACAGGGGTCCAGCCCCAGCATTTT

d_call: NA
clone_size: NA
j_call: TRBJ2-5
v_call: TRBV9
cdr3_aa: CASSEVGLLQETQYF
cdr3_nt: TGTGCCAGCAGCGAGGTGGGACTGTTACAAGAGACCCAGTACTTC

d_call: TRBD2
clone_size: NA
j_call: TRBJ2-1
v_call: TRBV19
cdr3_aa: CASSAGTSGGNEQFF
cdr3_nt: TGTGCCAGCTCTGCCGGGACTAGCGGGGGAAATGAGCAGTTCTTC

d_call: NA
clone_size: few
j_call: TRBJ2-6
v_call: TRBV6-5
cdr3_aa: CASSQTVGANVLTF
cdr3_nt: TGTGCCAGCAGTCAGACAGTTGGGGCCAACGTCCTGACTTTC

d_call: NA
clone_size: NA
j_call: TRBJ2-3
v_call: TRBV5-1
cdr3_aa: CASSLAEVTDTQYF
cdr3_nt: TGCGCCAGCAGCTTGGCGGAGGTCACAGATACGCAGTATTTT

d_call: TRBD1
clone_size: NA
j_call: TRBJ2-2
v_call: TRBV7-9
cdr3_aa: CASSRQGTGAGELFF
cdr3_nt: TGTGCCAGCAGCCGGCAAGGGACAGGGGCCGGGGAGCTGTTTTTT

d_call: TRBD2
clone_size: few
j_call: TRBJ2-7
v_call: TRBV6-1
cdr3_aa: CASSEVVSGRSYEQYF
cdr3_nt: TGTGCCAGCAGTGAAGTGGTTAGCGGGCGCTCCTACGAGCAGTACTTC

d_call: NA
clone_size: NA
j_call: TRBJ1-1
v_call: TRBV5-4
cdr3_aa: CASSLGGAEGLTEAFF
cdr3_nt: TGTGCCAGCAGCTTGGGGGGTGCAGAGGGGCTCACTGAAGCTTTCTTT

d_call: NA
clone_size: NA
j_call: TRBJ2-3
v_call: TRBV30
cdr3_aa: CAWNPIFADTQYF
cdr3_nt: TGTGCCTGGAATCCAATTTTTGCAGATACGCAGTATTTT

d_call: NA
clone_size: few
j_call: TRBJ2-2
v_call: TRBV2
cdr3_aa: CASKGPVVTGELFF
cdr3_nt: TGTGCCAGTAAGGGACCGGTGGTGACCGGGGAGCTGTTTTTT

d_call: NA
clone_size: NA
j_call: TRBJ2-3
v_call: TRBV10-3
cdr3_aa: CAISESTGSADTQYF
cdr3_nt: TGTGCCATCAGTGAGTCAACCGGGAGTGCAGATACGCAGTATTTT

d_call: NA
clone_size: NA
j_call: TRBJ2-7
v_call: TRBV27
cdr3_aa: CASSFSQSGYEQYF
cdr3_nt: TGTGCCAGCAGTTTCAGTCAAAGTGGCTACGAGCAGTACTTC

d_call: TRBD1
clone_size: NA
j_call: TRBJ2-7
v_call: TRBV27
cdr3_aa: CASSSPGQGAEQYF
cdr3_nt: TGTGCCAGCAGTTCCCCGGGACAGGGGGCCGAGCAGTACTTC

d_call: TRBD1
clone_size: NA
j_call: TRBJ1-1
v_call: TRBV10-2
cdr3_aa: CASSDGDRGRTEAFF
cdr3_nt: TGCGCCAGCAGTGACGGGGACAGGGGTAGGACTGAAGCTTTCTTT

d_call: NA
clone_size: NA
j_call: TRBJ2-5
v_call: TRBV11-3
cdr3_aa: CASSLGPGRLETQYF
cdr3_nt: TGTGCCAGCAGCTTAGGTCCAGGGCGATTAGAGACCCAGTACTTC

d_call: NA
clone_size: NA
j_call: TRBJ1-5
v_call: TRBV28
cdr3_aa: CASSSGQREYQPQHF
cdr3_nt: TGTGCCAGCAGTTCCGGACAGCGTGAGTATCAGCCCCAGCATTTT

d_call: NA
clone_size: NA
j_call: TRBJ2-3
v_call: TRBV9
cdr3_aa: CASSVSTDTQYF
cdr3_nt: TGTGCCAGCAGCGTAAGCACAGATACGCAGTATTTT

d_call: NA
clone_size: NA
j_call: TRBJ1-3
v_call: TRBV30
cdr3_aa: CAWNPGSGNTIYF
cdr3_nt: TGTGCCTGGAATCCGGGATCTGGAAACACCATATATTTT

d_call: TRBD1
clone_size: NA
j_call: TRBJ2-4
v_call: TRBV19
cdr3_aa: CASSPRHGQGRYIQYF
cdr3_nt: TGTGCCAGTAGTCCCCGACATGGACAGGGGCGATACATTCAGTACTTC

d_call: NA
clone_size: NA
j_call: TRBJ2-1
v_call: TRBV6-1
cdr3_aa: CASSEEQVINNEQFF
cdr3_nt: TGTGCCAGCAGTGAGGAGCAGGTAATTAACAATGAGCAGTTCTTC

d_call: TRBD1
clone_size: NA
j_call: TRBJ2-5
v_call: TRBV29-1
cdr3_aa: CSVVGTDYETQYF
cdr3_nt: TGCAGCGTAGTGGGGACAGACTACGAGACCCAGTACTTC

d_call: TRBD2
clone_size: NA
j_call: TRBJ2-7
v_call: TRBV15
cdr3_aa: CATSRDRAGGPNSYEQYF
cdr3_nt: TGTGCCACCAGCAGAGATCGGGCGGGAGGGCCTAACTCCTACGAGCAGTACTTC

d_call: TRBD1
clone_size: NA
j_call: TRBJ1-2
v_call: TRBV5-6
cdr3_aa: CASSWGQISYGYTF
cdr3_nt: TGTGCCAGCAGCTGGGGACAGATTTCCTATGGCTACACCTTC

d_call: NA
clone_size: NA
j_call: TRBJ2-7
v_call: TRBV12-5
cdr3_aa: CASSPGGYEQYF
cdr3_nt: TGTGCTAGTTCCCCCGGGGGCTACGAGCAGTACTTC

d_call: TRBD2
clone_size: NA
j_call: TRBJ2-3
v_call: TRBV10-3
cdr3_aa: CAISEPSGAGGPTDTQYF
cdr3_nt: TGTGCCATCAGTGAACCATCAGGAGCGGGAGGACCCACAGATACGCAGTATTTT

d_call: NA
clone_size: NA
j_call: TRBJ2-1
v_call: TRBV5-6
cdr3_aa: CASSLSWSWGGGNEQFF
cdr3_nt: TGTGCCAGCAGCTTGTCCTGGTCGTGGGGAGGAGGGAATGAGCAGTTCTTC

d_call: NA
clone_size: NA
j_call: TRBJ1-4
v_call: TRBV5-1
cdr3_aa: CASSPGARDEKLFF
cdr3_nt: TGCGCCAGCAGCCCGGGGGCCCGGGACGAAAAACTGTTTTTT

d_call: NA
clone_size: NA
j_call: TRBJ2-7
v_call: TRBV12-5
cdr3_aa: CASGLVLGALYEQYF
cdr3_nt: TGTGCTAGTGGTTTGGTACTCGGGGCGCTCTACGAGCAGTACTTC

d_call: NA
clone_size: NA
j_call: TRBJ2-1
v_call: TRBV5-1
cdr3_aa: CASSLDLSREQFF
cdr3_nt: TGCGCCAGCAGCTTGGATCTCTCCCGTGAGCAGTTCTTC